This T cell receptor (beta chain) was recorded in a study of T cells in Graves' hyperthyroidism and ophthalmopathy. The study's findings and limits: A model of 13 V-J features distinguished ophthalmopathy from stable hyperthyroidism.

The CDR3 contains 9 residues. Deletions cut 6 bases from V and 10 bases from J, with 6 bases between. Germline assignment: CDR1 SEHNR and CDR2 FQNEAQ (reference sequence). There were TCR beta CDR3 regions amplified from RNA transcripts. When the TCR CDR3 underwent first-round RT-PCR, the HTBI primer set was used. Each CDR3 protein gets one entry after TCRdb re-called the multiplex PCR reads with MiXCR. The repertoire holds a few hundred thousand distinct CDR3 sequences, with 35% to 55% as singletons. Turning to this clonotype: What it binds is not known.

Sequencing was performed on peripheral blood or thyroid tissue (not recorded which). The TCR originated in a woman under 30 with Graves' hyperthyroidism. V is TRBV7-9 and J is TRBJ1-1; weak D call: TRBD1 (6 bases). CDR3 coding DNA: TGTGCCAGCAGGACAGGAGCTTTCTTT. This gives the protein CASRTGAFF.